The source of this T cell receptor (beta chain) is a study of post-analysis software for immune sequencing data. Study observations and caveats: Relative to controls, patients had 4 or 5 TRBV segments at higher frequency, with TRBV5-6, TRBV5-1 and TRBV20-1 among these.

In the case of this clonotype: Its antigen is not identified.

The V gene lost 4 bases and the J gene lost 5 bases, with 13 bases spanning the gap. Germline V gene data show CDR1 as SQVTM and CDR2 as ANQGSEA. The CDR3 length is 13 residues. The library was made from cDNA and included unique molecular identifiers. TCRdb ran MiXCR on the PCR reads and lists one entry per CDR3 protein. The sample contains 350,000 to 500,000 distinct CDR3 sequences, about 40% of which appear only once. V is TRBV29-1 and J is TRBJ2-3, with D perhaps being TRBD1 or TRBD2 (5 bases each). The receptor's source is a girl under 10 years old with multiple sclerosis. The sample was blood. The CDR3 nucleotides read TGCAGCGTTGCTGGGGGTTGGGGAGATACGCAGTATTTT. Encoded protein: CSVAGGWGDTQYF.